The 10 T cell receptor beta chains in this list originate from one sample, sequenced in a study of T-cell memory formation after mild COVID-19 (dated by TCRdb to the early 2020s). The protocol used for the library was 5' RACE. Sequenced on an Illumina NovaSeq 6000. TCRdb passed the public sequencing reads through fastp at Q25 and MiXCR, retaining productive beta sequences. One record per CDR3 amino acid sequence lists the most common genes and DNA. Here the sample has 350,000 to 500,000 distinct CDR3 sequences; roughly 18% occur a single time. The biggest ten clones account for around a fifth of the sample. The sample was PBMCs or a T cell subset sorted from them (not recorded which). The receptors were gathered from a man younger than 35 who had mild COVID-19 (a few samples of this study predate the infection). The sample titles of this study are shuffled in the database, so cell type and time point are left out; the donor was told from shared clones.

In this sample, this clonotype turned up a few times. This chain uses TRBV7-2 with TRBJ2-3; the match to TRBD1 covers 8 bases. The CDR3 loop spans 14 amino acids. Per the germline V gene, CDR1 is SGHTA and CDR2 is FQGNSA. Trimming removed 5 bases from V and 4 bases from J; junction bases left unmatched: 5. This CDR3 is CASSADRDSDTQYF. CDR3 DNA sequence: TGTGCCAGCAGCGCGGACAGGGATTCAGATACGCAGTATTTT.

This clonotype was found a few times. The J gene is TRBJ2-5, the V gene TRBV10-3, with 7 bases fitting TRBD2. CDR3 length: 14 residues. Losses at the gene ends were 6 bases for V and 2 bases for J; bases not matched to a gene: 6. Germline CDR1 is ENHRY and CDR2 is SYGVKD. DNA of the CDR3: TGTGCCATCAGGGGCCGGGAGGCGCAAGAGACCCAGTACTTC. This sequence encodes CAIRGREAQETQYF.

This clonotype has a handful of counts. CDR3 sequence: CASSKTGVGTEAFF. CDR3 DNA sequence: TGTGCCAGCAGTAAGACAGGGGTTGGCACTGAAGCTTTCTTT. The chain recombines TRBV27 with TRBJ1-1, with 8 bases matching TRBD1. Germline V CDR1 and CDR2: MNHEY, SMNVEV (reference sequence). J lost 4 bases, V lost 5 bases, and 6 bases had no gene match. This CDR3 spans 14 amino acids.

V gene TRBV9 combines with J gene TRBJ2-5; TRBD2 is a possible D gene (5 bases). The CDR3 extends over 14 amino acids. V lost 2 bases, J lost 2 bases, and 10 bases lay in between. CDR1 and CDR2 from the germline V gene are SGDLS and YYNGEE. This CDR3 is CASSVGLAQETQYF. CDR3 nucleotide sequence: TGTGCCAGCAGCGTCGGTCTAGCTCAAGAGACCCAGTACTTC.

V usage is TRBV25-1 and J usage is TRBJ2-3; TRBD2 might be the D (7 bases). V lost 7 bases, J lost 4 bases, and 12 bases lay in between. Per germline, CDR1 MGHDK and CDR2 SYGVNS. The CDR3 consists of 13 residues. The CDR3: CASKRGGSDTQYF. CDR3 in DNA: TGTGCCAGCAAAAGGGGGGGGTCAGATACGCAGTATTTT.

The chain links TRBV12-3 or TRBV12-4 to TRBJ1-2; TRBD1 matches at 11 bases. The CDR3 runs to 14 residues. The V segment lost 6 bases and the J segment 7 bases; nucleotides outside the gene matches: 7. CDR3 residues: CASSLGQGAAGYTF. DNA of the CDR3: TGTGCCAGCAGCCTCGGACAGGGGGCAGCTGGCTACACCTTC.

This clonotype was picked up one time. CDR3 nucleotide sequence: TGTGCCAGCGGGACACCCCTCGAGGGGGGCAATCAGCCCCAGCATTTT. Translated, it gives CASGTPLEGGNQPQHF. The chain recombines TRBV6-5 with TRBJ1-5, with D possibly matching TRBD1 (6 bases). CDR1 is MNHEY, CDR2 SVGAGI, per germline. This CDR3 region has 16 residues. V was shortened by 8 bases and J by 2 bases, with 19 bases between the two germline ends.

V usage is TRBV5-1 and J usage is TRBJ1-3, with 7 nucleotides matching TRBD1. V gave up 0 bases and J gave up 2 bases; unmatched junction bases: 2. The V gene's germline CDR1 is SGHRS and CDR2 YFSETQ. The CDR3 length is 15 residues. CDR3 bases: TGCGCCAGCAGCTTGGGGACAGGTCCTGGAAACACCATATATTTT. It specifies CASSLGTGPGNTIYF.

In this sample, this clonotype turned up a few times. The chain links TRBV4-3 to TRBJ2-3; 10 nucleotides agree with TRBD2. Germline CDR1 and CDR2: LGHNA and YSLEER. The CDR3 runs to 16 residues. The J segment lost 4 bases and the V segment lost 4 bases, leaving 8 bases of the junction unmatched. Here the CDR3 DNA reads TGCGCCAGCAGCCGAGAAGCGGGGGGGCATCCAGATACGCAGTATTTT. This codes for CASSREAGGHPDTQYF.

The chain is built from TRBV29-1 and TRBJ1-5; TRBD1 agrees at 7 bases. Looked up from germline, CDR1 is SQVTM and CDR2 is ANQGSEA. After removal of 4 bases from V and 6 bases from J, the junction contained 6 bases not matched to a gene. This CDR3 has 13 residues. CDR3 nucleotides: TGCAGCGTTGGGGGAACAGGGGTTCAGCCCCAGCATTTT. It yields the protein CSVGGTGVQPQHF.